This T cell receptor (beta chain) was identified during a study of cytomegalovirus exposure and HLA in healthy donors. The primer mix had 60 Vbeta and 13 Jbeta primers. Produced via immunoSEQ multiplex PCR; TCRdb's table is partial and in-frame only. The table includes more than 110,000 clones, about 73% detected once. The ends lost 1 base at V and 4 bases at J; junction bases unmatched: 7. Germline CDR1 reads SGHTA; CDR2 reads FQGNSA. The CDR3 spans 17 residues. This receptor was identified in a woman aged 55-70 years in good health and CMV-seropositive. The chain joins TRBV7-2 to TRBJ2-2, with 9 bases that match TRBD2. Material: PBMCs. CDR3: CASSLVLAGWGTGELFF. The CDR3 region has the DNA TGTGCCAGCAGCTTAGTGCTAGCGGGGTGGGGCACCGGGGAGCTGTTTTTT.